This T cell receptor beta chain emerged from a study of T-cell reconstitution after alpha-beta-depleted transplantation in children (TCRdb year 2016). Looking at the study overall: T-cell immune reconstitution after TCRalphabeta/CD19-depleted allogeneic hematopoietic cell transplantation in children was quantitatively tracked in the study by means of TCR repertoire profiling.

The library was made by PCR. For sequencing, an Illumina HiSeq 2500 was employed. To normalize quantification of the TCRbeta repertoire, the TCR libraries were built with molecular barcoding that relied on unique molecular identifiers. Using fastp at Q25 and MiXCR, TCRdb reprocessed the public reads and kept productive beta chains. Under each unique CDR3 protein, matching rows form one entry showing the most common genes and DNA. The sample records approximately 400,000 distinct CDR3 sequences, 16% of which are singletons. The ten largest account for around 28% of the sample. Regarding this clonotype: The antigen it binds to is not known. No base quality values were provided; no much bigger clone lies one nucleotide off.

Beyond this particular receptor, the publication reports: The high TCRbeta diversity at day 60 in some patients was ascribed to recipient T cells and intrathymic progenitors that had survived conditioning. The apparently early alphabetaT-cell count recovery about two months after transplant was reportedly dependent on only several hundred rapidly expanded clones derived from non-depleted graft cells. Over the following months the frequencies of hyperexpanded clones went down, and after one year T-cell counts and TCRbeta diversity were mostly credited to newly produced T cells.

Trimming removed 6 bases from V and 0 bases from J; the gene matches leave 4 bases unexplained. The germline V gene gives CDR1 as SQVTM and CDR2 as ANQGSEA. From cysteine to phenylalanine, the CDR3 is 13 amino acids long. Solely the CDR3 DNA is kept, with 39 bases framed from the first base. The treatment or condition tag for this specimen amounts to: allogeneic hematopoietic cell transplantation with graft depleted of TCRalphabeta T cells and CD19 B cells. The transplant recipients were children given TCRalphabeta/CD19-depleted allogeneic hematopoietic cell grafts. The TCR was taken from a boy less than two years old who had a stem cell transplant for Wiskott-Aldrich syndrome, so the T cells may come from the graft donor. The rearranged segments are TRBV29-1 and TRBJ2-7, with 8 bases in between that match TRBD2. The specimen comprised PBMCs, mostly from graft donor cells, sampled 360 days after TCRalphabeta/CD19-depleted stem cell transplant. This receptor has the CDR3 CSVGGRLSYEQYF. The DNA is TGCAGCGTGGGCGGGAGGCTCTCCTACGAGCAGTACTTC.